This T cell receptor beta chain derives from a study of long-term antiretroviral therapy in people with HIV. Study observations and caveats: Viral resistance, ART adherence and therapy changes all lacked available data. In samples taken after ART, diversity increased but remained below transplant donor control levels.

The authors ran the immunoSEQ assay, v3.0, at survey level. Generated by immunoSEQ multiplex PCR, the TCRdb table keeps only in-frame clones and is missing some. The sample holds 15,000 to 20,000 clones, roughly 80% seen once. Every donor contributed at least one pre-ART and at least two post-ART PBMC samples. Of note for this clone: Antigen unknown.

There are 11 residues in the CDR3. Germline V gene sequence: CDR1 MNHEY, CDR2 SVGAGI. V was cut by 6 bases and J by 7 bases, with 9 bases left in between. The sequences come from unsorted PBMCs, collected 0.5 years before starting antiretroviral therapy. The receptor comes from a young man with HIV. The chain has TRBV6-5 and TRBJ2-5; D possibly corresponds to TRBD1 (6 bases). The CDR3 sequence is CASSQGGTQYF. CDR3 bases: TGTGCCAGCAGCCAAGGGGGGACCCAGTACTTC.